The next 5 T cell receptor beta chains were all read from a single sample in a study of T cells in tuberculosis (dated by TCRdb to the late 2010s). Receptors were amplified or captured by the immunoSEQ multiplex PCR assay. TCRdb took this table from immuneACCESS and kept in-frame rearrangements with V and J called. Such tables lack part of the clones; where checked against another copy, unresolved V genes explain under half of the gap, and the rest is unexplained. The sample table contains more than 35,000 clones; only one count was recorded for 90% to 95% of them. The ten largest account for 6.5% to 9.5% of the sample. Sequencing used PBMCs. These receptors were collected from a donor aged 10 to 29 with latent tuberculosis or without tuberculosis infection.

This chain joins TRBV6-1 and TRBJ1-4, with TRBD1 matching over 8 bases. V trimming: 9 bases; J trimming: 4 bases; junction bases outside the gene matches: 10. The length of the CDR3 is 15 residues. In germline, CDR1 is MNHNS, CDR2 SASEGT. CDR3 protein: CASDLGTGFNEKLFF. The CDR3 DNA follows: TGTGCCAGTGACCTAGGGACAGGATTTAATGAAAAACTGTTTTTT.

This chain links TRBV7-2 with TRBJ2-2; D possibly corresponds to TRBD2 (6 bases). Germline CDR1 is SGHTA and CDR2 is FQGNSA. The CDR3 consists of 15 residues. Trimming removed 0 bases from V and 3 bases from J, with 8 bases in between. CDR3 in DNA: TGTGCCAGCAGCTTAGCGGGGGGATACACCGGGGAGCTGTTTTTT. Protein product: CASSLAGGYTGELFF.

The chain employs TRBV4-1 and TRBJ1-3; 7 bases are shared with TRBD1. Germline-derived CDR1 and CDR2 are MGHRA and YSYEKL. After removal of 4 bases from V and 0 bases from J, the junction contained 9 bases not matched to a gene. The CDR3 extends over 17 amino acids. The chain's CDR3 is CASSPGAGGLSGNTIYF. CDR3 sequence (DNA): TGCGCCAGCAGCCCTGGGGCAGGGGGTCTCTCTGGAAACACCATATATTTT.

The chain couples TRBV7-2 to TRBJ2-2, with D possibly being TRBD2 (6 bases). The CDR3 sequence is 15 residues long. Trimming stripped 5 bases from V and 0 bases from J, with 10 bases between. Germline CDR1 is SGHTA and CDR2 is FQGNSA. CDR3 bases: TGTGCCAGCAGCCTCGGGAGCTCGAACACCGGGGAGCTGTTTTTT. Translation gives CASSLGSSNTGELFF.

This CDR3 is CASRGAPGELFF. CDR3 DNA sequence: TGTGCCAGCAGGGGGGCCCCCGGGGAGCTGTTTTTT. This rearrangement joins TRBV7-2 to TRBJ2-2; D is perhaps TRBD1 (6 bases). Trimming removed 6 bases from V and 6 bases from J, with 8 bases in between. The germline gives CDR1 SGHTA, CDR2 FQGNSA. This CDR3 is built from 12 residues.